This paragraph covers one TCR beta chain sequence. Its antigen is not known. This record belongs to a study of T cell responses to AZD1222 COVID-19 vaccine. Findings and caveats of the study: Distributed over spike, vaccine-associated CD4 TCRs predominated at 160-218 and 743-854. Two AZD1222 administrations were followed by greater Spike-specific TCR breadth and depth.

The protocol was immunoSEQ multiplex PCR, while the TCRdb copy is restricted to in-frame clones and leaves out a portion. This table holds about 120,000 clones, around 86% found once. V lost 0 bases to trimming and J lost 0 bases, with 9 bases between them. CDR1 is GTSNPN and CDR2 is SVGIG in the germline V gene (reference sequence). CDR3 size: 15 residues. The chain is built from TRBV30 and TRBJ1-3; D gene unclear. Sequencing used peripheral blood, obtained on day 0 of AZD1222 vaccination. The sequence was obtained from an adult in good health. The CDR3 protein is CAWSVPVSSGNTIYF. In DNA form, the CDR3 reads TGTGCCTGGAGTGTACCAGTCAGCTCTGGAAACACCATATATTTT.